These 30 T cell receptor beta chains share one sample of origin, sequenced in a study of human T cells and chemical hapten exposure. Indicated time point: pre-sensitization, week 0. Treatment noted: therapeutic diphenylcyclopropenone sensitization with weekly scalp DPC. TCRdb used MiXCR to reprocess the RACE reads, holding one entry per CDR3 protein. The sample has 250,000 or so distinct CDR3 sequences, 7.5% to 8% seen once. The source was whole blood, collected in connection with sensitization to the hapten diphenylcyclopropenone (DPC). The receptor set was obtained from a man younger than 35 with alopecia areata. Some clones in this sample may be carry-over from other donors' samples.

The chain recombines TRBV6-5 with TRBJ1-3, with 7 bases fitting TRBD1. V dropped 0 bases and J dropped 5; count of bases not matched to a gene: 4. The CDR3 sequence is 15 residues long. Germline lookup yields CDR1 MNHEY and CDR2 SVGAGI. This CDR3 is CASSYSGTARNTIYF. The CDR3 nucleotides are TGTGCCAGCAGTTACTCGGGGACAGCGAGAAACACCATATATTTT.

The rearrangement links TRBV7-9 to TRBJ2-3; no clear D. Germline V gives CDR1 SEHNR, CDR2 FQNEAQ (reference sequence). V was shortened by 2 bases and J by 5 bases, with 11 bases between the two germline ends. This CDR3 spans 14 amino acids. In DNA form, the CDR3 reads TGTGCCAGCAGCTTATTGGCGGAGTTAGATACGCAGTATTTT. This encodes CASSLLAELDTQYF. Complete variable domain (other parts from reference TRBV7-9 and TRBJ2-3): DTGVSQNPRHKITKRGQNVTFRCDPISEHNRLYWYRQTLGQGPEFLTYFQNEAQLEKSRLLSDRFSAERPKGSFSTLEIQRTEQGDSAMYLCASSLLAELDTQYFGPGTRLTVL.

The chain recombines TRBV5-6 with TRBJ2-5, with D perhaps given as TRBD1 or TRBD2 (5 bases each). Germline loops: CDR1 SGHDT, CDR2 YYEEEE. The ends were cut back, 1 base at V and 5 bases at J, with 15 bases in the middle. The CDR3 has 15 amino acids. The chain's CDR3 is CASSLRDGGSETQYF. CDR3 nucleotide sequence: TGTGCCAGCAGCTTGAGGGACGGCGGGTCGGAGACCCAGTACTTC. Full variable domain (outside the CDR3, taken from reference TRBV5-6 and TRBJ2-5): DAGVTQSPTHLIKTRGQQVTLRCSPKSGHDTVSWYQQALGQGPQFIFQYYEEEERQRGNFPDRFSGHQFPNYSSELNVNALLLGDSALYLCASSLRDGGSETQYFGPGTRLLVL.

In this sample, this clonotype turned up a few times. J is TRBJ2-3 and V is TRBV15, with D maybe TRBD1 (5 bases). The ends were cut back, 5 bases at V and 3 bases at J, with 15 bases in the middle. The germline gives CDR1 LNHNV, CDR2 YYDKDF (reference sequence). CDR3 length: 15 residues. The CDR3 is CATSGRGERTDTQYF. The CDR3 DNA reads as TGTGCCACCAGCGGAAGGGGCGAGAGGACAGATACGCAGTATTTT.

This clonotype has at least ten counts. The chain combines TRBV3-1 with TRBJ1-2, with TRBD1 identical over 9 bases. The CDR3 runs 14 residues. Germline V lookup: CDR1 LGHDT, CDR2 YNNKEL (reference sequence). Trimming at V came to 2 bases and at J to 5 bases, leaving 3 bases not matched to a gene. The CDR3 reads CASSQIGTGYGYTF. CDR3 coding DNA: TGTGCCAGCAGCCAAATAGGGACAGGGTATGGCTACACCTTC.

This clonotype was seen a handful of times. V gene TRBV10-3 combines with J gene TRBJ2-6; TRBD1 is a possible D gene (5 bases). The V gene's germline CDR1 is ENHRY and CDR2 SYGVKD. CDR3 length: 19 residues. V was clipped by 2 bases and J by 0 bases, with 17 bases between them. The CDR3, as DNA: TGTGCCATCAGTGAGCCCGGACAAGGTTGGAGCTCTGGGGCCAACGTCCTGACTTTC. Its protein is CAISEPGQGWSSGANVLTF.

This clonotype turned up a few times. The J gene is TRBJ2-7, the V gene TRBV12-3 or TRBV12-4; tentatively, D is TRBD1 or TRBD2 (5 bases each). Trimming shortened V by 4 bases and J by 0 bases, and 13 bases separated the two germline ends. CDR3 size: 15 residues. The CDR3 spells CASSYTGLSSYEQYF. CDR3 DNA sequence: TGTGCCAGCAGTTATACGGGGCTGAGCTCCTACGAGCAGTACTTC.

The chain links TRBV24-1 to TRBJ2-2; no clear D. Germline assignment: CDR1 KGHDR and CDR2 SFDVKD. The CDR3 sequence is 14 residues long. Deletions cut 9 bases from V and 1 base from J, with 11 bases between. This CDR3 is CATQSAGNTGELFF. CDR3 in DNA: TGTGCCACCCAGTCCGCAGGGAACACCGGGGAGCTGTTTTTT.

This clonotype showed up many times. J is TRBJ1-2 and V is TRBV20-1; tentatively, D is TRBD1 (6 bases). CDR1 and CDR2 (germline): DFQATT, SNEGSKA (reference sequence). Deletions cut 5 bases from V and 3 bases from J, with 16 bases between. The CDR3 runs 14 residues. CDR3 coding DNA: TGCAGTGCTCACGAGGGGGGAACCCACTATGGCTACACCTTC. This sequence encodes CSAHEGGTHYGYTF.

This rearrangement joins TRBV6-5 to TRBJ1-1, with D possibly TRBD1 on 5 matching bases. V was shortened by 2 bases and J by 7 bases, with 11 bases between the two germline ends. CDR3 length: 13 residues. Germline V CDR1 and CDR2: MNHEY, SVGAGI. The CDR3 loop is CASSYGGKHEAFF. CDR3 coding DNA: TGTGCCAGCAGTTACGGGGGTAAGCATGAAGCTTTCTTT.

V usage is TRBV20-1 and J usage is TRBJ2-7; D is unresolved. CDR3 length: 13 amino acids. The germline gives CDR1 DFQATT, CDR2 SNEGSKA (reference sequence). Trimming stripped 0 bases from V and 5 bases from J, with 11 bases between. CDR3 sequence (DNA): TGCAGTGCTAGAGATCGGAGAGTCGACGAGCAGTACTTC. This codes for CSARDRRVDEQYF.

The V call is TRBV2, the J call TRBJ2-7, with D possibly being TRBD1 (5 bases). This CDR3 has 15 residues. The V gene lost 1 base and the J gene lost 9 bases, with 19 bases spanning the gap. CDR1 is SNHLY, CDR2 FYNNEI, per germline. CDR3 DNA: TGTGCCAGCAGTGAAGAAGGGGTATGGCTACGAGGGCAGTACGTC. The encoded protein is CASSEEGVWLRGQYV.

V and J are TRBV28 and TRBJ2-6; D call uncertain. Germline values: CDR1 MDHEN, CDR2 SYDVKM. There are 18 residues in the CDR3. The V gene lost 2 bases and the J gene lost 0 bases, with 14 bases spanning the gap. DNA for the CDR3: TGTGCCAGCAGTTTAGTCCCCAGGCTTTCCTCTGGGGCCAACGTCCTGACTTTC. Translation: CASSLVPRLSSGANVLTF.

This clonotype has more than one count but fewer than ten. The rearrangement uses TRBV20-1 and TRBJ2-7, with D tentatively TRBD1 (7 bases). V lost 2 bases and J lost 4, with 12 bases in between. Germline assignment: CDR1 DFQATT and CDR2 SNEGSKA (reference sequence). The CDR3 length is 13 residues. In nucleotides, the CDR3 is TGCAGTGCTAGAAGGAGGGGGCCTTACGAGCAGTACGTC. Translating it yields CSARRRGPYEQYV.

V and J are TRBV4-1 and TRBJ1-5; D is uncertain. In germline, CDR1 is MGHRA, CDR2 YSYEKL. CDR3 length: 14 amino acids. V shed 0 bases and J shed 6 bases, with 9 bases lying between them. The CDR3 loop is CASSQEGSSQPQHF. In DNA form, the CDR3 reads TGCGCCAGCAGCCAAGAGGGATCGAGTCAGCCCCAGCATTTT.

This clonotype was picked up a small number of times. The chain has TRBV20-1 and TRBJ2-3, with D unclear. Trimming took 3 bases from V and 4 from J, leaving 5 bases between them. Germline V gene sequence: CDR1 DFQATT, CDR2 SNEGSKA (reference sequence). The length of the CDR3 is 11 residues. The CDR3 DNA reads TGCAGTGCTAGTCGATCAGATACGCAGTATTTT. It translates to CSASRSDTQYF.

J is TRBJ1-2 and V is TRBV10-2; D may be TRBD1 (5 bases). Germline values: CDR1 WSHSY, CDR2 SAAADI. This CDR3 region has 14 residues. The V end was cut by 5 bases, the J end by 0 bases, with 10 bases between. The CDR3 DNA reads TGCGCCAGCAGTCCGGGACGGACTAACTATGGCTACACCTTC. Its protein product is CASSPGRTNYGYTF.

CDR3 sequence (DNA): TGTGCCAGCAGCTTAAGCGGGTCTAATTCACCCCTCCACTTT. This encodes CASSLSGSNSPLHF. This chain links TRBV13 with TRBJ1-6; no firm D call. CDR3 length: 14 amino acids. The ends were cut back, 2 bases at V and 6 bases at J, with 8 bases in the middle. Germline CDR1 and CDR2: PRHDT and FYEKMQ (reference sequence).

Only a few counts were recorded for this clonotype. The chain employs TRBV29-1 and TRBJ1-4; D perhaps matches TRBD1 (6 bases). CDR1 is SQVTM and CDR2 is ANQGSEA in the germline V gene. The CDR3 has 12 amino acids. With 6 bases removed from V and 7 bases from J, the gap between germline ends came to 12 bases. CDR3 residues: CSVRGLGEKLFF. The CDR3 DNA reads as TGCAGCGTCAGGGGTCTGGGTGAAAAACTGTTTTTT.

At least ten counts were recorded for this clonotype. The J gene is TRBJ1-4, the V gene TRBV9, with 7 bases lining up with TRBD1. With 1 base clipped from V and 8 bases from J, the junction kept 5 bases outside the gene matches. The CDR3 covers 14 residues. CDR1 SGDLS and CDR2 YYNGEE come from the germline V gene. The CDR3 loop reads CASSVSTGREKLFF. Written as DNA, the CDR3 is TGTGCCAGCAGCGTATCGACAGGGAGGGAAAAACTGTTTTTT.

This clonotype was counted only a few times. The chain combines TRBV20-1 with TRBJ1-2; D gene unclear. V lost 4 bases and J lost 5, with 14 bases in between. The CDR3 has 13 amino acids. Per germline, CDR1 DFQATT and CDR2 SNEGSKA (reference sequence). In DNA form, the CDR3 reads TGCAGTGCTACCCCCCCTCGCGGGTATGGCTACACCTTC. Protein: CSATPPRGYGYTF.

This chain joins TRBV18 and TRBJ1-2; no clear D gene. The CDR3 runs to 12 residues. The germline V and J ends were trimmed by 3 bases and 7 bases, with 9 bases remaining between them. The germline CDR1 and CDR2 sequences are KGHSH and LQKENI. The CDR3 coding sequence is TGTGCCAGCTCACCTGATAAGATTGGCTACACCTTC. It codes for CASSPDKIGYTF.

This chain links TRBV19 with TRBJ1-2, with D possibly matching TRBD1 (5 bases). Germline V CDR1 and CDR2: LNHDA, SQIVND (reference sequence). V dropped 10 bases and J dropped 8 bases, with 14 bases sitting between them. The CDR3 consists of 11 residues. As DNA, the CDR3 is TGTGCCACCTCTCCCGGGGGGGGCTACACCTTC. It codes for CATSPGGGYTF. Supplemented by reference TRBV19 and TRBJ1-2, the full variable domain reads DGGITQSPKYLFRKEGQNVTLSCEQNLNHDAMYWYRQDPGQGLRLIYYSQIVNDFQKGDIAEGYSVSREKKESFPLTVTSAQKNPTAFYLCATSPGGGYTFGSGTRLTVV.

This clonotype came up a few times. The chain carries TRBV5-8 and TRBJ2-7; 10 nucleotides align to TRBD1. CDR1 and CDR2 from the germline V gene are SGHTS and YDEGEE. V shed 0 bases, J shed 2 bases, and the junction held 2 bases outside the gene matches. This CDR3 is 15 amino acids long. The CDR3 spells CASSLAGTGAYEQYV. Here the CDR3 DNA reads TGTGCCAGCAGCTTGGCCGGGACAGGGGCCTACGAGCAGTACGTC.

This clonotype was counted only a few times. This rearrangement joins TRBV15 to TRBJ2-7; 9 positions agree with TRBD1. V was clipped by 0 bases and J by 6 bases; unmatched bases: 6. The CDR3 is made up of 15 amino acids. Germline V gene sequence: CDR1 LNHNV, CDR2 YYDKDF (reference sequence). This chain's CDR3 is CATSRDRDRESEQYF. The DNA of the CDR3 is TGTGCCACCAGCAGAGACCGGGACAGGGAGTCCGAGCAGTACTTC.

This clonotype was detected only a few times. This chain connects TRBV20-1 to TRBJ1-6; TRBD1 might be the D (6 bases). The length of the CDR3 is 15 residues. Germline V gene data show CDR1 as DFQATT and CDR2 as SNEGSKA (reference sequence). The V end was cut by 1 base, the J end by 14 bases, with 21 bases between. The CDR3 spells CSARVDTGKKSSLHF. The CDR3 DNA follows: TGCAGTGCTAGAGTCGATACAGGGAAAAAATCGTCCCTCCACTTT.

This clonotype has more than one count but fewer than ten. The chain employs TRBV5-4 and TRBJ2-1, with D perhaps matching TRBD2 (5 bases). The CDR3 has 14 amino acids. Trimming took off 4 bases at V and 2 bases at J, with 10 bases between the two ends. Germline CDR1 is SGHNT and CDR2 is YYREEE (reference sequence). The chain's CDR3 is CASSPSSTYNEQFF. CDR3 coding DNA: TGTGCCAGCAGCCCTAGCTCCACCTACAATGAGCAGTTCTTC.

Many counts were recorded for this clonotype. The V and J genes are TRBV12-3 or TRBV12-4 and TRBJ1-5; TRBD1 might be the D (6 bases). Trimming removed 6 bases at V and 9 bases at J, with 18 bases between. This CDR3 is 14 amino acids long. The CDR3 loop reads CASSQQGGSGPQHF. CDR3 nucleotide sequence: TGTGCCAGCAGCCAACAGGGCGGGTCGGGGCCCCAGCATTTT.

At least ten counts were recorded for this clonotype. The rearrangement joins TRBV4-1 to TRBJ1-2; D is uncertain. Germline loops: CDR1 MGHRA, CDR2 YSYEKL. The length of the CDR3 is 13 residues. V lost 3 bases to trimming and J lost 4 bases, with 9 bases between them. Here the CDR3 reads CASSQGNLYGYTF. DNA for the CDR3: TGCGCCAGCAGCCAGGGGAACCTCTATGGCTACACCTTC.

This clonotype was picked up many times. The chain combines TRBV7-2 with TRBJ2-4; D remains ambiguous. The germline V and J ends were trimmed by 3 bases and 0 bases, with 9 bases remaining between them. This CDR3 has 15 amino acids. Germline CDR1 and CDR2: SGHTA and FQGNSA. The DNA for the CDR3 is TGTGCCAGCAGCTTGGATAGGATAGCCAAAAACATTCAGTACTTC. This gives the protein CASSLDRIAKNIQYF.